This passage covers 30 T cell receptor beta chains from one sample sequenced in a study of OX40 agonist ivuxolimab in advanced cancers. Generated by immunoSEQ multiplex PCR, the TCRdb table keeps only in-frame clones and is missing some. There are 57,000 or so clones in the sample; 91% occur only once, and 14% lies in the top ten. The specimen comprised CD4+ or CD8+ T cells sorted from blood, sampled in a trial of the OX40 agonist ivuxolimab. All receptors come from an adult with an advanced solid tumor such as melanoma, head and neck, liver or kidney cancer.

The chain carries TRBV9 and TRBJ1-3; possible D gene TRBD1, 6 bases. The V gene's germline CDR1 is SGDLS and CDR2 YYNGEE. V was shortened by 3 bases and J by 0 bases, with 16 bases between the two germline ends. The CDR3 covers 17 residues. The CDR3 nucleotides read TGTGCCAGCAGCGCTAGCCAAAGAGGGGGCTCTGGAAACACCATATATTTT. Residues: CASSASQRGGSGNTIYF.

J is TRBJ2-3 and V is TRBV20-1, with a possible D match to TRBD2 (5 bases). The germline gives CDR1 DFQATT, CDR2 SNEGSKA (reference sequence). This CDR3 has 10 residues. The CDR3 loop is CSPGVDTQYF. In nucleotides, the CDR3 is TGCAGCCCCGGGGTAGATACGCAGTATTTT.

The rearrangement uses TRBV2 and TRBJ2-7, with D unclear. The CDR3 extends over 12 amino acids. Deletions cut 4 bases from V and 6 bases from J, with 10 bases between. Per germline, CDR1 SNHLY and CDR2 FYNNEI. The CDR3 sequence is CASSGARLEQYF. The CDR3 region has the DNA TGTGCCAGCAGTGGGGCTAGGCTCGAGCAGTACTTC.

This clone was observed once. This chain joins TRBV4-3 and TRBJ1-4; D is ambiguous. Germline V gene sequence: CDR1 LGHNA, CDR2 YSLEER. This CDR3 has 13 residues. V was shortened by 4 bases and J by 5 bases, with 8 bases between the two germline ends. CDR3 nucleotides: TGCGCCAGCAGCCTCGTGGGAAATGAAAAACTGTTTTTT. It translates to CASSLVGNEKLFF.

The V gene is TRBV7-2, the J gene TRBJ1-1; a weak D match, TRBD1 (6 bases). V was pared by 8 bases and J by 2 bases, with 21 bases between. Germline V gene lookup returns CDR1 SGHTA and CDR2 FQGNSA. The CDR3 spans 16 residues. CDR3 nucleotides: TGTGCCAGCTCCCTCGGCACAGGGTACGTTAACACTGAAGCTTTCTTT. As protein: CASSLGTGYVNTEAFF.

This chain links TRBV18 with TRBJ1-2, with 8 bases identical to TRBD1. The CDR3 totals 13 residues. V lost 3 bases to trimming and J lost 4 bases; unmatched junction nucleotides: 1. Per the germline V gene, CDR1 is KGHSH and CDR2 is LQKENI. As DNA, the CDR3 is TGTGCCAGCTCACCGGACAGGGCCTATGGCTACACCTTC. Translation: CASSPDRAYGYTF.

The CDR3 sequence is CASSRSQGGRGETQYF. The CDR3 bases are TGCGCCAGCAGTCGCTCTCAGGGTGGGAGAGGGGAGACCCAGTACTTC. The chain is built from TRBV23-1 and TRBJ2-5; the D gene could be TRBD1 or TRBD2 (5 bases each). TRBV23-1 is noted as an ORF with a role that remains uncertain. This CDR3 is built from 16 residues. Trimming pared 4 bases from V and 5 bases from J, leaving 20 bases between.

The CDR3 spells CASSLAGSSSYNEQFF. The DNA for the CDR3 is TGTGCCAGCAGCTTGGCGGGCAGTAGCTCCTACAATGAGCAGTTCTTC. This chain connects TRBV5-6 to TRBJ2-1, with D uncertain. CDR3 size: 16 residues. Per germline, CDR1 SGHDT and CDR2 YYEEEE. Trimming took off 0 bases at V and 0 bases at J, with 10 bases between the two ends.

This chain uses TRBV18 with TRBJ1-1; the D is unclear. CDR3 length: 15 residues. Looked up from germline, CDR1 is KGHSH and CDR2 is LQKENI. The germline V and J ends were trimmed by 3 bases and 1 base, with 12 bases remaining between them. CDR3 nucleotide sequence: TGTGCCAGCTCACCTCCTTCGCGGACGAACACTGAAGCTTTCTTT. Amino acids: CASSPPSRTNTEAFF.

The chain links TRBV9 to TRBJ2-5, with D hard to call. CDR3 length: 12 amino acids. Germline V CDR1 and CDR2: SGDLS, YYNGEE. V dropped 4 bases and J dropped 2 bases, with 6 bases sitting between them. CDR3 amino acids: CASSSSQETQYF. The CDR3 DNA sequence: TGTGCCAGCAGCTCCAGTCAAGAGACCCAGTACTTC. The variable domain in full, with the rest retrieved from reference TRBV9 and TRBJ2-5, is DSGVTQTPKHLITATGQRVTLRCSPRSGDLSVYWYQQSLDQGLQFLIQYYNGEERAKGNILERFSAQQFPDLHSELNLSSLELGDSALYFCASSSSQETQYFGPGTRLLVL.

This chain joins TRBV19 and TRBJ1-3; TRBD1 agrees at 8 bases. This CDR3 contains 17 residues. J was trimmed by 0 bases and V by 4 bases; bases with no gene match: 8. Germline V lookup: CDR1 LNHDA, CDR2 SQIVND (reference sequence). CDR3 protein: CASSKRTTGGSGNTIYF. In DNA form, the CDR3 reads TGTGCCAGTAGTAAACGAACTACAGGGGGCTCTGGAAACACCATATATTTT.

For the CDR3, the DNA is TGTGCCAGCAGCGGACAGGGGGGTGGTGAAAAACTGTTTTTT. Protein sequence: CASSGQGGGEKLFF. The chain joins TRBV27 to TRBJ1-4, with 10 positions matching TRBD1. Trimming removed 6 bases from V and 7 bases from J; junction bases left unmatched: 5. The germline CDR1 and CDR2 sequences are MNHEY and SMNVEV (reference sequence). The CDR3 has 14 residues.

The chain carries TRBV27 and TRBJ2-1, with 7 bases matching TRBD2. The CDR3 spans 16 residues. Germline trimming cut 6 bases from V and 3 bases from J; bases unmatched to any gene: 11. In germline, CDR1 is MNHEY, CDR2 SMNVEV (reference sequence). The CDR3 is CASRTLAAGDYNEQFF. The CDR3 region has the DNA TGTGCCAGCAGGACCCTAGCGGCAGGCGACTACAATGAGCAGTTCTTC.

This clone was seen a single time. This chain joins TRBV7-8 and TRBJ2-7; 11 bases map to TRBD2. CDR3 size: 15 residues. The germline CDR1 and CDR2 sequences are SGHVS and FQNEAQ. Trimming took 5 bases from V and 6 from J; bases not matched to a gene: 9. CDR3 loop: CASSHILAGVIEQYF. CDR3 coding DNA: TGTGCCAGCAGCCACATACTAGCGGGAGTGATCGAGCAGTACTTC.

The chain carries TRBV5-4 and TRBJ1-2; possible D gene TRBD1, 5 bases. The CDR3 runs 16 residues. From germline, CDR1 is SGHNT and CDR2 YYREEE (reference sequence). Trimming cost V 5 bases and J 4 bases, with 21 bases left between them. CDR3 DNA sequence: TGTGCCAGCAGTACCCCCCGGGACTTAGTCGGCTATGGCTACACCTTC. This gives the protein CASSTPRDLVGYGYTF. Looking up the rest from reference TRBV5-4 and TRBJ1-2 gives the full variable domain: ETGVTQSPTHLIKTRGQQVTLRCSSQSGHNTVSWYQQALGQGPQFIFQYYREEENGRGNFPPRFSGLQFPNYSSELNVNALELDDSALYLCASSTPRDLVGYGYTFGSGTRLTVV.

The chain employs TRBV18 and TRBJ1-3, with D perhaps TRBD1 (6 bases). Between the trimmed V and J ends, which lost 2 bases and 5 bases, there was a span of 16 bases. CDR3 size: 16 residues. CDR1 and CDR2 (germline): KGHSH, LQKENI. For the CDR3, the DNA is TGTGCCAGCTCACCAGGACGAACAGGGTCCAGAAACACCATATATTTT. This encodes CASSPGRTGSRNTIYF.

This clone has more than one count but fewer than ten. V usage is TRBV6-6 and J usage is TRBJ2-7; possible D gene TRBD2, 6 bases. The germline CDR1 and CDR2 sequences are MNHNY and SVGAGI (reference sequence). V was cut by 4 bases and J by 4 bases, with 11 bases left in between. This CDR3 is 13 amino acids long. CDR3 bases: TGTGCCAGCAGTTTGGGGGGATGGTACGAGCAGTACTTC. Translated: CASSLGGWYEQYF.

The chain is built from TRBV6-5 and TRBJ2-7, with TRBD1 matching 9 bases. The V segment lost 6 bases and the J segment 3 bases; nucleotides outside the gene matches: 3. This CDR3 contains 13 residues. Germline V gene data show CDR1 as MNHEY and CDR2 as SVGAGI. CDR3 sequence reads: CASRMGQGYEQYF. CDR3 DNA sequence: TGTGCCAGCAGAATGGGACAGGGCTACGAGCAGTACTTC.

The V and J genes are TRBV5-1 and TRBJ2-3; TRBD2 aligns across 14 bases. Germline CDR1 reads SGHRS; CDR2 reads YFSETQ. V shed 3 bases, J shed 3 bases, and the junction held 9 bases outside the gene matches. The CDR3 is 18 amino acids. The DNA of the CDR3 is TGCGCCAGCAGCTACCGCCCCGGACTAGCGGGGGGAACAGATACGCAGTATTTT. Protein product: CASSYRPGLAGGTDTQYF.

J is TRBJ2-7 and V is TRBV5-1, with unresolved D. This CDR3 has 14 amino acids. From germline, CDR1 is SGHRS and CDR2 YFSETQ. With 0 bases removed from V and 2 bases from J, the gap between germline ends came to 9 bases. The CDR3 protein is CASSLDALPYEQYF. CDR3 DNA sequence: TGCGCCAGCAGCTTGGACGCGTTGCCCTACGAGCAGTACTTC. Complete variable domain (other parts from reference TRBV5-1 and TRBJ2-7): KAGVTQTPRYLIKTRGQQVTLSCSPISGHRSVSWYQQTPGQGLQFLFEYFSETQRNKGNFPGRFSGRQFSNSRSEMNVSTLELGDSALYLCASSLDALPYEQYFGPGTRLTVT.

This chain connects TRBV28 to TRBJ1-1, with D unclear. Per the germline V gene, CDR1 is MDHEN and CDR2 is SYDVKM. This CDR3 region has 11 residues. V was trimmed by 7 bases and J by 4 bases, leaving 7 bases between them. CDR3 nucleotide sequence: TGTGCCAGCATTTCGGGCACTGAAGCTTTCTTT. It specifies CASISGTEAFF.

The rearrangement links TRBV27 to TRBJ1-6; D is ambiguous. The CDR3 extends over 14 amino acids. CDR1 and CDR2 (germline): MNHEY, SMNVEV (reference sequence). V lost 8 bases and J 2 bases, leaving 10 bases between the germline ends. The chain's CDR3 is CASGQAAYNSPLHF. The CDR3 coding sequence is TGTGCCAGCGGTCAGGCGGCCTATAATTCACCCCTCCACTTT.

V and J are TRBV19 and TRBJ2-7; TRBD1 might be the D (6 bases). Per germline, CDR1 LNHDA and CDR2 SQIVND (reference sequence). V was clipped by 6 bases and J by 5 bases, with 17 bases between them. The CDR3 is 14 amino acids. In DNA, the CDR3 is TGTGCCAGTAGGAAACAGGGCGCAGTCGACGAGCAGTACTTC. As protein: CASRKQGAVDEQYF.

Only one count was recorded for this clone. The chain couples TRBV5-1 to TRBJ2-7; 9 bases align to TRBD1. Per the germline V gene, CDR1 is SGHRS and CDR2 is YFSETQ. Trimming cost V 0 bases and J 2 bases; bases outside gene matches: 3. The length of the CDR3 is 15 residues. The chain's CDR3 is CASSLDGTGTYEQYF. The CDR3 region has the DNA TGCGCCAGCAGCTTGGACGGGACAGGGACCTACGAGCAGTACTTC.

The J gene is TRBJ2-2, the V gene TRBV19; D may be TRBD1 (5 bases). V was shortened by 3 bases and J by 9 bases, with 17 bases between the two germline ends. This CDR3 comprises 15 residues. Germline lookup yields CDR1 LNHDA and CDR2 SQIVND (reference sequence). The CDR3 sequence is CASSISPGSERELFF. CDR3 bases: TGTGCCAGTAGTATTTCGCCAGGGTCGGAACGGGAGCTGTTTTTT.

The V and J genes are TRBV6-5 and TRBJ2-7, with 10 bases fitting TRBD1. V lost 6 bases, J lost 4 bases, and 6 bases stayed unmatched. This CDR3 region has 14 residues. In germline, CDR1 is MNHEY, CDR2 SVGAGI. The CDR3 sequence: CASSPDRGRYEQYF. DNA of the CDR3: TGTGCCAGCAGCCCGGACAGGGGGAGATACGAGCAGTACTTC.

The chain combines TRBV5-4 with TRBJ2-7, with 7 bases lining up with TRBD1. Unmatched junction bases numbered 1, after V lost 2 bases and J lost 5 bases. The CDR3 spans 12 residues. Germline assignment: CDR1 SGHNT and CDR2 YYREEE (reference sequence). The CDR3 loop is CASSFTGDEQYF. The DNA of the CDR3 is TGTGCCAGCAGCTTCACAGGGGACGAGCAGTACTTC. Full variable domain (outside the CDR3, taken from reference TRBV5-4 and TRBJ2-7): ETGVTQSPTHLIKTRGQQVTLRCSSQSGHNTVSWYQQALGQGPQFIFQYYREEENGRGNFPPRFSGLQFPNYSSELNVNALELDDSALYLCASSFTGDEQYFGPGTRLTVT.

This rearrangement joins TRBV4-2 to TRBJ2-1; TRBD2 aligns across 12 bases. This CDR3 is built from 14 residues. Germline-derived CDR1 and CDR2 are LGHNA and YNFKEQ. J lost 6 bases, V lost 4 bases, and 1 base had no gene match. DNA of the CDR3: TGTGCCAGCAGCCCTAGCGGGAGGGGCAATGAGCAGTTCTTC. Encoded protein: CASSPSGRGNEQFF.

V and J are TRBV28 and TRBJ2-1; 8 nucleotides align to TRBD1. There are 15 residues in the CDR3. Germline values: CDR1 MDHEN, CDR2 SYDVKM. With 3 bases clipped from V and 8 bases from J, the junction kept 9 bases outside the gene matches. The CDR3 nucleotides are TGTGCCAGCAGTTTTGAGAGACAGGGGTTGGATGAGCAGTTCTTC. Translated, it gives CASSFERQGLDEQFF.

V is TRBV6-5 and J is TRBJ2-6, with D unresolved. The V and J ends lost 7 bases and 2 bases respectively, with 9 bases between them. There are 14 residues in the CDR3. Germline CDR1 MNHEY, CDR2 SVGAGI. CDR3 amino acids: CASTRAAGANVLTF. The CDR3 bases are TGTGCCAGCACCCGGGCAGCTGGGGCCAACGTCCTGACTTTC.